This TCR beta chain stems from a study of OX40 agonist ivuxolimab in advanced cancers. With regard to the full study: The costimulatory receptor OX40 (CD134) was targeted by ivuxolimab, a fully human IgG2 agonistic monoclonal antibody. Peripheral TCRbeta sequencing aimed to test whether ivuxolimab altered TCR sequence diversity and caused clonal T-cell expansion. Of the approximately 50 patients in dose escalation, about 20 had hepatocellular carcinoma, some 15 had melanoma, 9 had renal cell carcinoma and 9 had head and neck cancer. The monotherapy dose-escalation portion (N of about 47 patients) of the phase I ivuxolimab trial is reported in the paper. In the dose-escalation cohort, roughly 80% of patients were male, and the mean age was approximately 60 years, with a range of about 20 to 79. Partial responses occurred in three dose-escalation patients, of whom one had hepatocellular carcinoma and two had cutaneous melanoma. Patients were allowed to have had prior anti-PD-1, anti-PD-L1 or anti-CTLA-4 therapy, and less than 45% of the dose-escalation patients had previously received checkpoint inhibitors. Intravenous ivuxolimab was administered to patients every 2 weeks at six dose levels: 0.01, 0.1, 0.3, 1.5, 3 and 10 mg/kg. Overall study results and their limits: At doses of 0.1 to 3.0 mg/kg, clonal expansion of both CD4+ and CD8+ blood T cells was observed from baseline to week 6. In the 0.1-3.0 mg/kg groups, partial responders were among the patients with the lowest normalized peripheral clonal expansion, particularly in CD8+ T cells. The antigen specificity of the peripheral T cells that underwent clonal expansion was not determined. Low levels of normalized T-cell clonal expansion were also seen in some patients who did not respond. On average, CD8+ T cells showed more expanded clones than CD4+ T cells after ivuxolimab.

The trial excluded patients who had a history of autoimmune disease or were on systemic immunosuppression. Peripheral blood for TCR sequencing was collected from all dose cohorts at baseline, on cycle 4 day 1, and on cycle 7 day 1. The samples were drawn from a first-in-human, open-label, multicenter phase I dose-escalation trial of ivuxolimab. Adults with locally advanced or metastatic head and neck squamous cell, hepatocellular, melanoma or renal cell carcinoma were enrolled in the trial. Before TCR sequencing, CD4+ and CD8+ T cells were separately sorted from peripheral blood. Genomic DNA was extracted from sorted cells for sequencing of the TCRbeta CDR3 region. TCRbeta CDR3 regions were sequenced using the immunoSEQ Assay. In its TCRdb copy, this immuneACCESS table keeps in-frame sequences only and misses some clones. Where compared with another copy, unresolved V genes explain less than half of these, and the others have no known cause. The sample table lists about 53,000 clones, approximately 75% of them with a count of one. The top ten clonotypes cover under 3% of the sample.

Reading the germline V gene gives CDR1 SGHVS and CDR2 FQNEAQ. The CDR3 goes from the cysteine to the phenylalanine over 15 residues. Solely the CDR3 DNA is kept, with 45 bases framed from the first base. V ends up 3 bases short and J 4 bases short, with an unmatched junction base count of 4. Remarks on this clone: Its target antigen remains unknown. No clone much larger than this one lies a single base away; base qualities are absent.

The rearrangement combines TRBV7-8 with TRBJ2-5; 11 bases in the junction line up with TRBD2. The specimen was CD4+ or CD8+ T cells sorted from blood, collected in a trial of the OX40 agonist ivuxolimab. This TCR was recovered from an adult with an advanced solid tumor such as melanoma, head and neck, liver or kidney cancer. The nucleotides are TGTGCCAGCAGCTTTAGCGGGGGGGCGGGAGAGACCCAGTACTTC. Translation gives CASSFSGGAGETQYF.